This T cell receptor beta chain was retrieved from a study of blood T cell repertoires in COVID-19. Study background: From the United States, Italy and Spain came samples of acute and convalescent COVID-19.

Profiling relied on immunoSEQ multiplex PCR, and the TCRdb table lists in-frame clones only, not all of them. The table shows some 300,000 clones, with approximately 88% occurring only once. The germline V gene encodes CDR1 SGHKS and CDR2 YYEKEE (reference sequence). Trimming left V 4 bases short and J 2 bases short, with 14 bases between. The CDR3 totals 15 residues. The clonotype was recovered from a woman in her twenties or thirties who had recovered from COVID-19. The V call is TRBV5-5, the J call TRBJ2-3; TRBD1 might be the D (5 bases). The sample taken for sequencing was peripheral blood. The CDR3 nucleotides are TGTGCCAGCAGCCTGACAGTTATCGACACAGATACGCAGTATTTT. Translation gives CASSLTVIDTDTQYF.